Described below is a single T cell receptor beta chain sequence and its context. This specimen belongs to a study of cytomegalovirus exposure and HLA in healthy donors. V dropped 2 bases and J dropped 1; count of bases not matched to a gene: 8. Germline loops: CDR1 LGHNA, CDR2 YSLEER. This CDR3 has 17 amino acids. PCR amplification relied on 60 Vbeta primers (plus 13 Jbeta primers). The table came from immunoSEQ multiplex PCR; TCRdb's copy has only in-frame clones and leaves some out. The sample gives 98,000 or so clones, roughly 80% of which show up once; about 2% is in the top ten. The sequence derives from a man aged 40-49 years in good health and CMV-seronegative. What was sequenced was PBMCs. The chain recombines TRBV4-3 with TRBJ2-7; 10 bases line up with TRBD1. CDR3 sequence: CASSQNPWGQGSYEQYF. The CDR3 DNA reads as TGCGCCAGCAGCCAAAACCCATGGGGACAGGGGTCCTACGAGCAGTACTTC.